A selection of T cell receptor beta chains follows, all from one sample in a study of blood T cell repertoires in COVID-19. Clones were read by immunoSEQ multiplex PCR, and TCRdb kept only the in-frame ones, dropping some. The data contain 150,000 to 200,000 clones, 80% to 85% of them singletons. What was sequenced was peripheral blood. The receptors were gathered from a woman older than 75 with active or convalescent COVID-19. Both conserved end residues are part of each CDR3. The D gene is left open where the match is weak. Clone size is shown for a subset of rows, as once, few, many or a class of expanded clone.

v_gene: TRBV5-5; j_gene: TRBJ1-1; abundance: once; d_gene: -; CDR3aa: CASSSWGVETAFF; CDR3nt: TGTGCCAGCAGCTCCTGGGGGGTAGAAACGGCTTTCTTT
v_gene: TRBV18; j_gene: TRBJ2-7; abundance: -; d_gene: TRBD2; CDR3aa: CASSPPGTAGGGGYF; CDR3nt: TGTGCCAGCTCACCTCCCGGGACAGCGGGGGGAGGCGGGTACTTC
v_gene: TRBV3-1/TRBV3-2; j_gene: TRBJ1-2; abundance: -; d_gene: -; CDR3aa: CASSQERTYGYTF; CDR3nt: TGTGCCAGCAGCCAAGAACGTACTTATGGCTACACCTTC
v_gene: TRBV23-1; j_gene: TRBJ1-1; abundance: -; d_gene: TRBD1; CDR3aa: CASSQSSERDRGRMGTEAFF; CDR3nt: TGCGCCAGCAGTCAATCCTCGGAAAGGGACAGGGGGCGAATGGGAACTGAAGCTTTCTTT
v_gene: TRBV6-6; j_gene: TRBJ1-2; abundance: -; d_gene: TRBD1; CDR3aa: CASSPTGKGGYTF; CDR3nt: TGTGCCAGCAGCCCGACAGGGAAAGGTGGCTACACCTTC
v_gene: TRBV6-2/TRBV6-3; j_gene: TRBJ1-2; abundance: -; d_gene: TRBD1; CDR3aa: CASSPRRDRGDYGYTF; CDR3nt: TGTGCCAGCAGTCCCCGCCGGGACAGGGGAGACTATGGCTACACCTTC
v_gene: TRBV6-5; j_gene: TRBJ2-3; abundance: -; d_gene: TRBD1; CDR3aa: CASSYSTGPGADTQYF; CDR3nt: TGTGCCAGCAGTTACTCGACAGGGCCCGGGGCAGATACGCAGTATTTT
v_gene: TRBV6-5; j_gene: TRBJ1-6; abundance: -; d_gene: TRBD1; CDR3aa: CASSYSTGQGNSPLHF; CDR3nt: TGTGCCAGCAGTTACTCGACGGGACAGGGAAATTCACCCCTCCACTTT
v_gene: TRBV6-5; j_gene: TRBJ1-6; abundance: -; d_gene: TRBD1; CDR3aa: CASSPQTGATLHF; CDR3nt: TGTGCCAGCAGTCCCCAGACAGGGGCTACCCTCCACTTT
v_gene: TRBV3-1/TRBV3-2; j_gene: TRBJ2-3; abundance: once; d_gene: TRBD2; CDR3aa: CASSQPTSGGPGPTDTQYF; CDR3nt: TGTGCCAGCAGCCAACCCACTAGCGGGGGACCCGGACCCACAGATACGCAGTATTTT
v_gene: TRBV19; j_gene: TRBJ1-5; abundance: -; d_gene: -; CDR3aa: CASSMARPNSNQPQHF; CDR3nt: TGTGCCAGTAGTATGGCCAGGCCTAATAGCAATCAGCCCCAGCATTTT
v_gene: TRBV7-9; j_gene: TRBJ1-6; abundance: -; d_gene: -; CDR3aa: CASSLGSGAYSPLHF; CDR3nt: TGTGCCAGCAGCTTAGGGTCAGGGGCCTATTCACCCCTCCACTTT